This entry lists 22 T cell receptor beta chains sequenced from one sample in a study of blood T cells in healthy people across ages. Primers used in a second PCR of about 6 to 12 cycles were a sample-barcoded 5' primer and a J-beta primer mix. TCRdb used MiXCR to reprocess the 5' RACE reads, holding one entry per CDR3 protein. The sample has hundreds of thousands of distinct CDR3 sequences; approximately 25% are singletons. The sample also formed part of further work on T cells of mothers and their children.

Sequencing used blood. These receptors came from a boy between 10 and 17 years old in good health.

V is TRBV29-1 and J is TRBJ2-5, with a tentative D call TRBD1 (7 bases). The J call may be wrong; the DNA end is better matched by TRBJ2-7. The CDR3 has 14 residues. Germline CDR1 and CDR2: SQVTM and ANQGSEA. The CDR3 loop reads CSVVPTGRTYEQYF. The CDR3 DNA reads TGCAGCGTTGTCCCGACAGGGAGGACCTACGAGCAGTACTTC.

This rearrangement joins TRBV29-1 to TRBJ2-1; either TRBD1 or TRBD2 may supply D (6 bases each). The J call may be in error: the DNA end matches TRBJ2-7 better. Germline CDR1 is SQVTM and CDR2 is ANQGSEA. The CDR3 covers 13 residues. The CDR3 sequence is CSVEVADSYEQYF. DNA for the CDR3: TGCAGCGTTGAGGTAGCGGACAGCTACGAGCAGTACTTC.

The chain links TRBV29-1 to TRBJ2-7, with D maybe TRBD2 (6 bases). From germline, CDR1 is SQVTM and CDR2 ANQGSEA. This CDR3 spans 11 amino acids. The V gene lost 6 bases and the J gene lost 6 bases, with 12 bases spanning the gap. CDR3 protein: CSVRKEGEQYF. The CDR3 bases are TGCAGCGTGCGGAAGGAGGGCGAGCAGTACTTC.

J is TRBJ2-5 and V is TRBV20-1, with 10 bases identical to TRBD1. Germline CDR1 reads DFQATT; CDR2 reads SNEGSKA (reference sequence). Unmatched junction bases numbered 7, after V lost 8 bases and J lost 4 bases. The CDR3 extends over 13 amino acids. Here the CDR3 reads CSTLGQGSETQYF. The CDR3 nucleotides are TGCAGTACCTTGGGACAGGGGTCAGAGACCCAGTACTTC.

In its sample, this clonotype was seen a few times. The chain carries TRBV6-2 or TRBV6-3 and TRBJ1-1; 8 bases are shared with TRBD1. This CDR3 comprises 15 residues. V gave up 8 bases and J gave up 1 base; unmatched junction bases: 9. Per germline, CDR1 MNHEY and CDR2 SVGEGT. CDR3 in DNA: TGTGCCAGCTCCCGCCAGGGGGCCTCGAACACTGAAGCTTTCTTT. Its protein product is CASSRQGASNTEAFF.

This clonotype has more than one count but fewer than ten. The J gene is TRBJ2-3, the V gene TRBV7-2; no definite D call. The germline gives CDR1 SGHTA, CDR2 FQGNSA. Trimming removed 3 bases at V and 5 bases at J, with 12 bases between. This CDR3 has 14 residues. CDR3 in amino acids: CASSFSKWGDTQYF. CDR3 nucleotides: TGTGCCAGCAGCTTTTCAAAATGGGGAGATACGCAGTATTTT.

The V and J genes are TRBV4-3 and TRBJ2-7; 7 nucleotides line up with TRBD1. The CDR3 is 16 amino acids. Germline values: CDR1 LGHNA, CDR2 YSLEER. V lost 0 bases to trimming and J lost 4 bases; unmatched junction nucleotides: 9. The CDR3 region is CASSQDLGTEVYEQYF. DNA of the CDR3: TGCGCCAGCAGCCAAGATTTGGGGACAGAGGTTTACGAGCAGTACTTC.

In this sample, this clonotype turned up many times. The rearrangement links TRBV7-2 to TRBJ1-6; 7 nucleotides align to TRBD1. Trimming removed 5 bases from V and 8 bases from J; junction bases left unmatched: 6. Germline CDR1 and CDR2: SGHTA and FQGNSA. The CDR3 contains 14 residues. The CDR3 bases are TGTGCCAGCAGCCCGGGACAGATGGATTCACCCCTCCACTTT. Its protein is CASSPGQMDSPLHF.

The V gene is TRBV7-3, the J gene TRBJ2-3, with 9 bases that match TRBD1. This CDR3 has 15 residues. Germline V gene data show CDR1 as SGHTA and CDR2 as FQGTGA. Trimming cost V 9 bases and J 4 bases; bases outside gene matches: 11. CDR3 DNA: TGTGCCAGTAAAACCGGGACAGGGCTCCCAGATACGCAGTATTTT. Its protein product is CASKTGTGLPDTQYF.

This clonotype was observed a few times. The V gene is TRBV20-1, the J gene TRBJ1-2; 8 nucleotides agree with TRBD1. CDR1 DFQATT and CDR2 SNEGSKA come from the germline V gene (reference sequence). This CDR3 is 18 amino acids long. J was trimmed by 1 base and V by 1 base; bases with no gene match: 14. The CDR3 nucleotides are TGCAGTGCTAGAGGCTTGTTGGACAGGGCGAAATTTAACTATGGCTACACCTTC. Protein sequence: CSARGLLDRAKFNYGYTF.

The chain combines TRBV3-1 with TRBJ1-6; D is undetermined. Trimming cost V 3 bases and J 7 bases, with 7 bases left between them. CDR3 length equals 13 residues. The V gene's germline CDR1 is LGHDT and CDR2 YNNKEL (reference sequence). The CDR3: CASSHDRNSPLHF. The CDR3 coding sequence is TGTGCCAGCAGCCATGACCGGAATTCACCCCTCCACTTT.

The rearrangement links TRBV5-1 to TRBJ2-3; D is possibly TRBD1 (6 bases). The germline V gene has CDR1 SGHRS and CDR2 YFSETQ. V was trimmed by 3 bases and J by 0 bases, leaving 11 bases between them. CDR3 size: 15 residues. CDR3 in amino acids: CASSSQGTSTDTQYF. As DNA, the CDR3 is TGCGCCAGCAGCTCACAGGGTACTAGCACAGATACGCAGTATTTT.

This clonotype was counted only a few times. The chain employs TRBV9 and TRBJ2-2; 8 nucleotides agree with TRBD2. Germline trimming cut 4 bases from V and 3 bases from J; bases unmatched to any gene: 5. The germline gives CDR1 SGDLS, CDR2 YYNGEE. The CDR3 has 15 residues. The CDR3 region is CASSHGAGDTGELFF. Written as DNA, the CDR3 is TGTGCCAGCAGCCACGGAGCGGGAGACACCGGGGAGCTGTTTTTT.

A few counts support this clonotype. The J gene is TRBJ1-6, the V gene TRBV7-2, with 7 bases aligning to TRBD1. V dropped 2 bases and J dropped 5; count of bases not matched to a gene: 12. The V gene's germline CDR1 is SGHTA and CDR2 FQGNSA. The CDR3 sequence is 18 residues long. The DNA for the CDR3 is TGTGCCAGCAGCTTATTCTACTCAGGGGGTATAGATAATTCACCCCTCCACTTT. This codes for CASSLFYSGGIDNSPLHF.

This clonotype was observed at least ten times. The genes are TRBV20-1 and TRBJ2-4, with D possibly being TRBD2 (6 bases). Trimming stripped 0 bases from V and 6 bases from J, with 24 bases between. This CDR3 is built from 18 residues. The germline V gene has CDR1 DFQATT and CDR2 SNEGSKA (reference sequence). CDR3 DNA sequence: TGCAGTGCTAGAGATCCGCCAAAAACGGGACTCCAATTAAACATTCAGTACTTC. Protein sequence: CSARDPPKTGLQLNIQYF.

The chain recombines TRBV7-9 with TRBJ1-5; D remains ambiguous. Germline CDR1 is SEHNR and CDR2 is FQNEAQ (reference sequence). V lost 1 base and J lost 5, with 9 bases in between. The CDR3 is made up of 14 amino acids. CDR3 bases: TGTGCCAGCAGCTTAGAAGAAAATCATCAGCCCCAGCATTTT. This sequence encodes CASSLEENHQPQHF. The entire variable domain, with the rest obtained from reference TRBV7-9 and TRBJ1-5, is as follows: DTGVSQNPRHKITKRGQNVTFRCDPISEHNRLYWYRQTLGQGPEFLTYFQNEAQLEKSRLLSDRFSAERPKGSFSTLEIQRTEQGDSAMYLCASSLEENHQPQHFGDGTRLSIL.

This clonotype was recorded a few times. V usage is TRBV7-2 and J usage is TRBJ2-5; weak D call: TRBD2 (6 bases). The DNA end lines up better with TRBJ2-1; the J call may be wrong. The germline CDR1 and CDR2 sequences are SGHTA and FQGNSA. The CDR3 is 15 residues long. DNA of the CDR3: TGTGCCAGCAGCTACAGCGGAGGGACCTACAATGAGCAGTTCTTC. It translates to CASSYSGGTYNEQFF.

This chain joins TRBV29-1 and TRBJ2-7; D unresolved. CDR1 is SQVTM, CDR2 ANQGSEA, per germline. The CDR3 contains 13 residues. The V and J ends lost 5 bases and 3 bases respectively, with 14 bases between them. The CDR3 bases are TGCAGCGTTTTGTCCCCCCACCTCTACGAGCAGTACTTC. Translated, it gives CSVLSPHLYEQYF.

The V gene is TRBV21-1, the J gene TRBJ2-3; the table's D call, TRBD1, has no DNA check behind it. TRBV21-1 represents a pseudogene. The CDR3 has 15 residues. CDR3 sequence: CASSVRGNHTDTQYF. The CDR3 DNA reads as TGTGCCAGCAGCGTCCGGGGCAACCACACAGATACGCAGTATTTT.

V and J are TRBV12-3 or TRBV12-4 and TRBJ2-5; the D gene is possibly TRBD2 (5 bases). The DNA end is a closer match to TRBJ2-1, so the J assignment may be wrong. The CDR3 is made up of 13 amino acids. The CDR3 spells CASSFYGNNEQFF. The CDR3 nucleotides are TGTGCCAGCAGTTTTTACGGGAACAATGAGCAGTTCTTC.

In this sample, this clonotype turned up a few times. This sequence may be a read error, since a much larger clone differs from it by one base. V and J are TRBV9 and TRBJ2-7; possibly TRBD1 or TRBD2 for D (5 bases each). Trimming took 6 bases from V and 2 from J, leaving 18 bases between them. From germline, CDR1 is SGDLS and CDR2 YYNGEE. This CDR3 spans 15 amino acids. This chain's CDR3 is CASTRGRGWPYEQYF. The CDR3 nucleotides are TGTGCCAGCACTCGGGGACGGGGTTGGCCCTACGAGCAGTACTTC.

The chain combines TRBV6-2 or TRBV6-3 with TRBJ2-7; D gene uncertain. Germline CDR1 and CDR2: MNHEY and SVGEGT. This CDR3 spans 14 amino acids. The V end was cut by 1 base, the J end by 5 bases, with 12 bases between. The CDR3 region is CASSYWSYRDEQYF. The CDR3 coding sequence is TGTGCCAGCAGTTACTGGAGTTACCGGGACGAGCAGTACTTC.